There are a few counts of the clone carrying this T cell receptor beta chain. Its specificity is not known. Unique molecular identifiers were built into the TCR beta cDNA libraries. T cells numbering about 0.85 to 11 million yielded cDNA molecules that totaled roughly 500,000. Via MiXCR, TCRdb re-called the PCR reads, giving one row per CDR3 protein. The table records about 200,000 distinct CDR3 sequences, 25% to 30% of them present only once. CDR3 length: 14 residues. CDR1 is SGHTA and CDR2 is FQGNSA in the germline V gene. V lost 1 base and J 1 base, leaving 7 bases between the germline ends. The data derive from a study of post-analysis software for immune sequencing data. Study-wide context: Courses of disease covered relapsing-remitting, secondary progressive and progressive-relapsing multiple sclerosis. Overall study findings and caveats: TRBV5-6, TRBV5-1 and TRBV20-1 belonged to a set of about five TRBV segments that were more frequent in patients than controls. Samples prepared in the same batch strongly co-clustered by F measure. Normalized Chao1 diversity was significantly reduced in patients versus controls.

The chain joins TRBV7-2 to TRBJ1-1; unclear D gene. The source of this sequence is a girl aged 2-17 years with multiple sclerosis. Sequencing input: blood. The DNA of the CDR3 is TGTGCCAGCAGCTTAGGTAGGGCGAACACTGAAGCTTTCTTT. Amino acids: CASSLGRANTEAFF.